Presented here are 28 T cell receptor beta chains from one specimen sequenced in a study of blood T cell repertoires in COVID-19. The table came from immunoSEQ multiplex PCR; TCRdb's copy has only in-frame clones and leaves some out. This sample has about 74,000 clones, with 84% found just once. The sequenced sample was peripheral blood. These TCRs come from a man in his sixties or seventies with acute or convalescent COVID-19.

The gene calls are TRBV19 and TRBJ1-1; D uncertain. From germline, CDR1 is LNHDA and CDR2 SQIVND (reference sequence). V was trimmed by 5 bases and J by 3 bases, leaving 19 bases between them. The CDR3 extends over 16 amino acids. This CDR3 reads CASSSGTGLIDTEAFF. As DNA, the CDR3 is TGTGCCAGTAGTTCAGGTACGGGGTTAATAGACACTGAAGCTTTCTTT. Full variable domain (outside the CDR3, taken from reference TRBV19 and TRBJ1-1): DGGITQSPKYLFRKEGQNVTLSCEQNLNHDAMYWYRQDPGQGLRLIYYSQIVNDFQKGDIAEGYSVSREKKESFPLTVTSAQKNPTAFYLCASSSGTGLIDTEAFFGQGTRLTVV.

The genes are TRBV5-8 and TRBJ1-1; D is unresolved. V was shortened by 0 bases and J by 7 bases, with 13 bases between the two germline ends. Germline CDR1 reads SGHTS; CDR2 reads YDEGEE. The CDR3 is 14 residues long. The CDR3 spells CASSLAGPIGEAFF. In nucleotides, the CDR3 is TGTGCCAGCAGCTTGGCTGGGCCAATCGGTGAAGCTTTCTTT.

The V gene is TRBV5-8, the J gene TRBJ2-7; D possibly corresponds to TRBD1 (6 bases). The CDR3 consists of 13 residues. The V gene's germline CDR1 is SGHTS and CDR2 YDEGEE. V dropped 2 bases and J dropped 3 bases, with 9 bases sitting between them. The CDR3 reads CASSFGRGYEQYF. The CDR3 DNA reads as TGTGCCAGCAGCTTCGGCAGGGGCTACGAGCAGTACTTC.

The chain recombines TRBV6-5 with TRBJ2-5; 8 bases agree with TRBD2. Trimming cost V 6 bases and J 2 bases; bases outside gene matches: 2. The germline gives CDR1 MNHEY, CDR2 SVGAGI. The CDR3 is 13 amino acids. CDR3 in amino acids: CASRRLAQETQYF. CDR3 nucleotides: TGTGCCAGCAGGAGACTAGCGCAAGAGACCCAGTACTTC.

This rearrangement joins TRBV4-1 to TRBJ1-2; D is unresolved. Looked up from germline, CDR1 is MGHRA and CDR2 is YSYEKL. The CDR3 has 15 residues. Trimming left V 1 base short and J 0 bases short, with 9 bases between. The CDR3 DNA sequence: TGCGCCAGCAGCCAAGCACAGACCACTAACTATGGCTACACCTTC. The encoded protein is CASSQAQTTNYGYTF.

The rearrangement joins TRBV27 to TRBJ1-5; a weak D match, TRBD1 (6 bases). V lost 0 bases, J lost 2 bases, and 17 bases lay in between. This CDR3 is 18 amino acids long. CDR1 and CDR2 from the germline V gene are MNHEY and SMNVEV (reference sequence). CDR3 in amino acids: CASSLSVRGNYGNQPQHF. The DNA of the CDR3 is TGTGCCAGCAGTTTATCAGTAAGGGGGAACTATGGCAATCAGCCCCAGCATTTT.

The J gene is TRBJ2-2, the V gene TRBV10-1; D ambiguous. CDR1 is WNHNN, CDR2 SYGVQD, per germline (reference sequence). The V gene lost 4 bases and the J gene lost 4 bases, with 4 bases spanning the gap. The CDR3 contains 12 residues. The CDR3 reads CASSASTGELFF. The DNA of the CDR3 is TGCGCCAGCAGTGCGAGCACCGGGGAGCTGTTTTTT.

This chain connects TRBV18 to TRBJ2-2; the D is unclear. Per the germline V gene, CDR1 is KGHSH and CDR2 is LQKENI. This CDR3 is built from 18 residues. Trimming removed 3 bases at V and 1 base at J, with 18 bases between. The CDR3 DNA is TGTGCCAGCTCACCTCACGAGGTTAGCCGACTGAACACCGGGGAGCTGTTTTTT. This sequence encodes CASSPHEVSRLNTGELFF.

This sequence joins TRBV11-3 and TRBJ2-5; no definite D call. CDR1 and CDR2 from the germline V gene are SGHNT and YENEEA. The CDR3 spans 14 residues. The V and J ends lost 0 bases and 5 bases respectively, with 10 bases between them. The CDR3: CASSLDMQAETQYF. The CDR3 coding sequence is TGTGCCAGCAGCTTAGATATGCAGGCGGAGACCCAGTACTTC. The variable domain in full, with the rest retrieved from reference TRBV11-3 and TRBJ2-5, is EAGVVQSPRYKIIEKKQPVAFWCNPISGHNTLYWYLQNLGQGPELLIRYENEEAVDDSQLPKDRFSAERLKGVDSTLKIQPAELGDSAVYLCASSLDMQAETQYFGPGTRLLVL.

This rearrangement joins TRBV15 to TRBJ2-5; D possibly corresponds to TRBD2 (5 bases). This CDR3 has 13 residues. CDR1 is LNHNV and CDR2 is YYDKDF in the germline V gene (reference sequence). Trimming removed 5 bases at V and 2 bases at J, with 9 bases between. The CDR3 protein is CATSYGLQETQYF. DNA of the CDR3: TGTGCCACCAGCTACGGACTGCAAGAGACCCAGTACTTC.

The gene calls are TRBV5-4 and TRBJ2-6; 11 nucleotides align to TRBD2. With V trimmed by 4 bases and J by 0 bases, 6 bases remained unmatched. The germline V gene encodes CDR1 SGHNT and CDR2 YYREEE (reference sequence). The CDR3 length is 18 residues. The chain's CDR3 is CASSASSGGHSGANVLTF. In DNA, the CDR3 is TGTGCCAGCAGCGCCTCTAGCGGGGGGCACTCTGGGGCCAACGTCCTGACTTTC.

The rearrangement uses TRBV5-1 and TRBJ2-1, with a weak D call TRBD2 (6 bases). The germline CDR1 and CDR2 sequences are SGHRS and YFSETQ. V lost 4 bases, J lost 1 base, and 12 bases lay in between. This CDR3 comprises 15 residues. In DNA, the CDR3 is TGCGCCAGCAGCCTGGGGGGAGTTTCCTACAATGAGCAGTTCTTC. Translated: CASSLGGVSYNEQFF.

This chain joins TRBV10-3 and TRBJ2-3, with D possibly being TRBD2 (6 bases). V was pared by 4 bases and J by 5 bases, with 16 bases between. The CDR3 spans 15 residues. CDR1 and CDR2 from the germline V gene are ENHRY and SYGVKD. CDR3 amino acids: CAISGGGQGQDTQYF. The CDR3 DNA reads as TGTGCCATCAGTGGAGGAGGGCAGGGCCAAGATACGCAGTATTTT.

This chain joins TRBV11-2 and TRBJ2-1; tentative D call: TRBD2 (6 bases). This CDR3 contains 14 residues. Trimming cost V 3 bases and J 3 bases, with 9 bases left between them. Germline CDR1 and CDR2: SGHAT and FQNNGV. The CDR3 sequence is CASSFSGIYNEQFF. The CDR3 DNA is TGTGCCAGCAGCTTTAGCGGAATCTACAATGAGCAGTTCTTC.

The J gene is TRBJ2-5, the V gene TRBV15; 8 bases are shared with TRBD2. Germline V lookup: CDR1 LNHNV, CDR2 YYDKDF (reference sequence). The CDR3 contains 15 residues. Germline trimming cut 2 bases from V and 1 base from J; bases unmatched to any gene: 3. CDR3 sequence: CATSRSGGPQETQYF. The CDR3 DNA reads TGTGCCACCAGCAGAAGCGGGGGACCCCAAGAGACCCAGTACTTC.

CDR3 DNA: TGTGCCAGCAGCTCCCCCCAGGCCGATACGCAGTATTTT. Protein: CASSSPQADTQYF. V and J are TRBV7-2 and TRBJ2-3; the D is unclear. V lost 4 bases and J 6 bases, leaving 11 bases between the germline ends. The germline CDR1 and CDR2 sequences are SGHTA and FQGNSA. This CDR3 is built from 13 residues.

The rearrangement joins TRBV13 to TRBJ1-5; unclear D gene. Between the trimmed V and J ends, which lost 0 bases and 0 bases, there was a span of 6 bases. The CDR3 is made up of 15 amino acids. The germline CDR1 and CDR2 sequences are PRHDT and FYEKMQ (reference sequence). The CDR3 nucleotides are TGTGCCAGCAGCTTAGGGCGGAGTAGCAATCAGCCCCAGCATTTT. Encoded protein: CASSLGRSSNQPQHF. The entire variable domain, with the rest obtained from reference TRBV13 and TRBJ1-5, is as follows: AAGVIQSPRHLIKEKRETATLKCYPIPRHDTVYWYQQGPGQDPQFLISFYEKMQSDKGSIPDRFSAQQFSDYHSELNMSSLELGDSALYFCASSLGRSSNQPQHFGDGTRLSIL.

A few counts support this clone. The chain carries TRBV10-3 and TRBJ1-1; tentative D call: TRBD1 (6 bases). Germline V gives CDR1 ENHRY, CDR2 SYGVKD. V lost 0 bases to trimming and J lost 10 bases, with 9 bases between them. The CDR3 runs 12 residues. CDR3 loop: CAISESVGGAFF. CDR3 bases: TGTGCCATCAGTGAGTCGGTAGGGGGAGCTTTCTTT.

CDR3 residues: CASSPRTSGKTQETQYF. The CDR3 DNA reads TGTGCCAGCTCACCGAGGACTAGCGGGAAAACCCAAGAGACCCAGTACTTC. The gene calls are TRBV18 and TRBJ2-5, with 12 bases aligning to TRBD2. J lost 1 base, V lost 3 bases, and 6 bases had no gene match. This CDR3 is 17 amino acids long. Germline V lookup: CDR1 KGHSH, CDR2 LQKENI.

This clone showed up just once. The V and J genes are TRBV28 and TRBJ1-2, with D uncertain. Between the trimmed V and J ends, which lost 8 bases and 0 bases, there was a span of 7 bases. The CDR3 spans 12 residues. CDR1 is MDHEN and CDR2 is SYDVKM in the germline V gene. DNA for the CDR3: TGTGCCAGCGGAGGGACTAACTATGGCTACACCTTC. Translation gives CASGGTNYGYTF.

The CDR3: CASRGLAGGNEQFF. CDR3 sequence (DNA): TGTGCCAGCCGGGGACTAGCGGGAGGGAATGAGCAGTTCTTC. The V gene is TRBV6-5, the J gene TRBJ2-1, with TRBD2 matching over 16 bases. Germline V lookup: CDR1 MNHEY, CDR2 SVGAGI. The CDR3 runs to 14 residues. V lost 8 bases, J lost 7 bases, and 2 bases stayed unmatched.

The V call is TRBV6-5, the J call TRBJ2-3; 9 bases line up with TRBD1. With V trimmed by 0 bases and J by 6 bases, 4 bases remained unmatched. Germline CDR1 reads MNHEY; CDR2 reads SVGAGI. This CDR3 is built from 15 residues. The CDR3 here is CASSYSVTGGDTQYF. The CDR3, as DNA: TGTGCCAGCAGTTACTCGGTGACAGGGGGTGATACGCAGTATTTT.

The rearrangement uses TRBV19 and TRBJ2-1; 11 nucleotides agree with TRBD2. The CDR3 is 16 residues long. In germline, CDR1 is LNHDA, CDR2 SQIVND (reference sequence). V trimming: 4 bases; J trimming: 4 bases; junction bases outside the gene matches: 6. CDR3 DNA sequence: TGTGCCAGTAGTAAGACTAGCGGGGAACTTTACAATGAGCAGTTCTTC. Its translation is CASSKTSGELYNEQFF.

The table lists this clone with a count of one. The J gene is TRBJ2-1, the V gene TRBV6-2 or TRBV6-3, with 7 bases identical to TRBD2. Germline lookup yields CDR1 MNHEY and CDR2 SVGEGT. V shed 4 bases, J shed 4 bases, and the junction held 4 bases outside the gene matches. The CDR3 sequence is 14 residues long. The CDR3: CASSSPGGYNEQFF. The CDR3 DNA reads TGTGCCAGCAGTTCCCCCGGGGGGTACAATGAGCAGTTCTTC.

V and J are TRBV2 and TRBJ2-1; D possibly corresponds to TRBD1 (6 bases). Germline V gene lookup returns CDR1 SNHLY and CDR2 FYNNEI. V was trimmed by 6 bases and J by 4 bases, leaving 16 bases between them. CDR3 length: 15 amino acids. Written as DNA, the CDR3 is TGTGCCAGCAGACCAACGCCCGGACAGTACAATGAGCAGTTCTTC. Translating it yields CASRPTPGQYNEQFF.

The rearrangement joins TRBV7-8 to TRBJ2-1; 10 positions match TRBD1. This CDR3 contains 19 residues. CDR1 is SGHVS, CDR2 FQNEAQ, per germline. The J segment lost 3 bases and the V segment lost 5 bases, leaving 16 bases of the junction unmatched. The CDR3 DNA reads TGTGCCAGCAGCCCACCGGGACAGGGGCCTTTTTTTCTCTACAATGAGCAGTTCTTC. Protein product: CASSPPGQGPFFLYNEQFF.

The chain has TRBV7-8 and TRBJ2-3, with 9 bases aligning to TRBD1. The ends lost 5 bases at V and 5 bases at J; junction bases unmatched: 11. The CDR3 spans 16 residues. Germline V gives CDR1 SGHVS, CDR2 FQNEAQ. DNA for the CDR3: TGTGCCAGCAGCCAACTTGAGACAGGGGGTGTAGATACGCAGTATTTT. Translated, it gives CASSQLETGGVDTQYF.

This clone was counted between two and nine times. The rearrangement joins TRBV18 to TRBJ1-2, with D uncertain. This CDR3 comprises 15 residues. Germline CDR1 KGHSH, CDR2 LQKENI. The V end was cut by 3 bases, the J end by 0 bases, with 11 bases between. This CDR3 is CASSPPDLANYGYTF. In nucleotides, the CDR3 is TGTGCCAGCTCACCCCCGGACTTAGCTAACTATGGCTACACCTTC.